In its sample, the clone carrying this TCR beta chain was seen many times. In germline, CDR1 is SQVTM, CDR2 ANQGSEA. Losses at the gene ends were 7 bases for V and 6 bases for J; bases not matched to a gene: 8. The CDR3 length is 14 residues. The record originates from a study of T-cell reconstitution after alpha-beta-depleted transplantation in children. Unique molecular identifiers were incorporated during preparation of the TCRbeta library. TCRdb reprocessed the PCR reads with MiXCR, giving one entry per CDR3 protein. The sample lists about 200,000 distinct CDR3 sequences; 13% to 15% were seen once.

The sequences come from PBMCs from the stem cell graft donor, collected from the stem cell graft. V usage is TRBV29-1 and J usage is TRBJ2-2; 10 bases align to TRBD2. The source of this sequence is a human donor who donated a stem cell graft to a child with acute lymphoblastic leukemia. DNA of the CDR3: TGCAGCGCTGCTGTAGCGGGAGGCGCCGGGGAGCTGTTTTTT. Translating gives CSAAVAGGAGELFF.